The present T cell receptor (beta chain) was sequenced within a study of monozygotic twins with inflammatory bowel disease. TCRdb reprocessed the 5' RACE reads and stores each CDR3 protein as one record, lacking DNA. This listing includes some 160,000 distinct CDR3 sequences. The CDR3 is 15 amino acids. Germline lookup yields CDR1 ENHRY and CDR2 SYGVKD. Input material: blood. J is TRBJ1-1 and V is TRBV10-3; lacking DNA, the TRBD1 call made by TCRdb goes unchecked. This receptor was obtained from a human donor with ulcerative colitis or Crohn's disease, or a healthy co-twin of an affected twin (not recorded which). CDR3 residues: CAISDIQGLSTEAFF.